This T cell receptor (beta chain) was sequenced during a study of blood T cell repertoires in COVID-19. For the study at large: COVID-19 samples from acute and convalescent phases originated in the United States, Italy and Spain. T cells, B-cell-depleted T cells, or PBMCs provided the cDNA or gDNA that served as material.

Recruited during active infection, patients (from Seattle) were subsequently followed longitudinally. In the authors' workflow: Reference gene primer amplification in the assay estimated nucleated cell counts. TCRdb keeps only in-frame clones here, not all; method: immunoSEQ multiplex PCR. That table supplies the V and J calls and clone size; D and trimming were determined from the DNA. The sample lists about 160,000 clones; just under 90% were seen once. The junction had 6 bases not matched to a gene; V was cut back by 5 bases and J by 6 bases. Germline CDR1 reads MDHEN; CDR2 reads SYDVKM. The CDR3 has 15 residues.

Sequenced sample: peripheral blood. V usage is TRBV28 and J usage is TRBJ2-3, with 12 positions matching TRBD1. This receptor was identified in a woman aged 65 to 85 with COVID-19, enrolled during active disease. This CDR3 is CASSGSGQGADTQYF. The CDR3 coding sequence is TGTGCCAGCAGTGGTTCGGGACAGGGGGCCGATACGCAGTATTTT. The full variable domain, in which reference TRBV28 and TRBJ2-3 provide the parts outside the CDR3, is DVKVTQSSRYLVKRTGEKVFLECVQDMDHENMFWYRQDPGLGLRLIYFSYDVKMKEKGDIPEGYSVSREKKERFSLILESASTNQTSMYLCASSGSGQGADTQYFGPGTRLTVL.